Reported below is one T cell receptor beta chain. Its antigen remains unknown. The sample belongs to a study of cytomegalovirus exposure and HLA in healthy donors. Study-level points and caveats: Among TCR beta chains of equal frequency, HLA-associated ones were more clonally expanded in a later analysis. About 87% or about 30% of the time was how often most TCR beta V segments were productive, according to an earlier analysis.

With 60 Vbeta and 13 Jbeta primers, the PCR was carried out. Profiled with immunoSEQ multiplex PCR; TCRdb holds only in-frame clones, not every one. The table shows 65,000 to 75,000 clones, with about 80% occurring only once. Donors sampled were nominally healthy, though unrecorded immune exposures were likely. The sample taken for sequencing was PBMCs. The clonotype comes from a man aged 45-65 years in good health and CMV-seronegative.

CDR3 DNA: TGCGCCAGCAGCTTCATCACTAGCGGCACAGATACGCAGTATTTT. It specifies CASSFITSGTDTQYF. The rearrangement uses TRBV5-1 and TRBJ2-3; 7 nucleotides match TRBD2. The CDR3 is 15 residues long. With V trimmed by 2 bases and J by 1 base, 4 bases remained unmatched. The germline V gene has CDR1 SGHRS and CDR2 YFSETQ.